These T cell receptor beta chains were read from a single sample in a study of T cells in Graves' hyperthyroidism and ophthalmopathy. TCRdb re-analysed the multiplex PCR reads in MiXCR, keeping a single row per CDR3 protein. This sample has 750,000 to 900,000 distinct CDR3 sequences, with more than 30% found just once. Specimen: blood. Receptor source: a young man with Graves' hyperthyroidism. Each CDR3 is given with its conserved first and last residue. A D gene is named only where the DNA matches it firmly. Where a row states a size, it is once, few, many or the class of an expanded clone; other rows omit it.

few	TRBJ1-1	TRBD1	TRBV7-2	TGTGCCAGCAGCTTGGTACAGGGGAACGGGGAAGCTTTCTTT	CASSLVQGNGEAFF
few	TRBJ1-5	-	TRBV20-1	TGCAGTGCTAGAGCCGGGACACTTTATAGCAATCAGCCCCAGCATTTT	CSARAGTLYSNQPQHF
-	TRBJ2-2	TRBD2	TRBV7-6	TGTGCCAGCAGCTCCCAGAGCGGGAGGGCCCCCACCGGGGAGCTGTTTTTT	CASSSQSGRAPTGELFF
-	TRBJ2-6	TRBD1	TRBV24-1	TGTGCCACCGGGGACAGCGGCGCTGGGGCCAACGTCCTGACTTTC	CATGDSGAGANVLTF
many	TRBJ2-2	-	TRBV29-1	TGCAGCGTTGAGGACGCGAGGAACACCGGGGAGCTGTTTTTT	CSVEDARNTGELFF
few	TRBJ2-7	TRBD1	TRBV6-6	TGTGCCAGCAGTAACCCGTCGGACAGGGCTTACTTC	CASSNPSDRAYF
-	TRBJ2-7	-	TRBV19	TGTGCCATCAAAAAAGAGCCAAGCTCCTACGAGCAGTACTTC	CAIKKEPSSYEQYF
-	TRBJ1-5	-	TRBV19	TGTGCCAGTAGCTATACGGGGGGAAGGCAGCCCCAGCATTTT	CASSYTGGRQPQHF
few	TRBJ1-3	-	TRBV7-2	TGTGCCAGCAGGGCCGCCTCTGGAAACACCATATATTTT	CASRAASGNTIYF
-	TRBJ1-1	-	TRBV7-2	TGTGCCAGCAGCTTTCTCTCAGGAAGCGCTTTCTTT	CASSFLSGSAFF
few	TRBJ1-1	-	TRBV20-1	TGCAGTGCTAGAGATCTAAAGGGGGACACTGAAGCTTTCTTT	CSARDLKGDTEAFF